This record covers a single TCR beta chain. This sample is part of a study of blood T cell repertoires in COVID-19. As for the study in general: Acute-phase and convalescent COVID-19 samples originated in the United States, Italy and Spain.

Study members were between about 18 and 95 years old and lived in some 22 US regions. The CDR3 is made up of 13 amino acids. The germline V gene encodes CDR1 MDHEN and CDR2 SYDVKM. The ends were cut back, 8 bases at V and 0 bases at J, with 11 bases in the middle. Authors' data handling: Amplification with reference gene primers provided the estimates of nucleated cell counts. Clones were read by immunoSEQ multiplex PCR, and TCRdb kept only the in-frame ones, dropping some. V, J and clone size reflect that table, while D and trimming were determined from the DNA. The sample lists fewer than 150,000 clones, roughly 80% occurring once.

The sequenced sample consisted of PBMCs or T cells enriched from blood (not recorded which). This chain joins TRBV28 and TRBJ2-7; D perhaps matches TRBD1 (6 bases). The clonotype comes from a woman in her late teens or twenties who had been exposed to COVID-19. This CDR3 reads CASEDRSSYEQYF. The CDR3 nucleotides are TGTGCCAGCGAAGACAGGAGCTCCTACGAGCAGTACTTC.